The 11 T cell receptor beta chains below all came from one sample that was sequenced in a study of OX40 agonist ivuxolimab in advanced cancers. Receptors were amplified or captured by the immunoSEQ multiplex PCR assay. TCRdb obtained this table from immuneACCESS and retained in-frame rearrangements with V and J assigned. These tables miss some clones; where compared with another copy, unresolved V genes account for less than half of the shortfall, and the remainder is unexplained. In this sample the table shows 50,000 to 70,000 clones, about 83% of which occur a single time. Of the sample, around 0.79% falls within the top ten clones. The sequenced sample was CD4+ or CD8+ T cells sorted from blood, obtained in a trial of the OX40 agonist ivuxolimab. These receptors were taken from an adult with an advanced solid tumor such as melanoma, head and neck, liver or kidney cancer.

V gene TRBV2 combines with J gene TRBJ2-5; D possibly corresponds to TRBD2 (5 bases). The CDR3 runs to 14 residues. In germline, CDR1 is SNHLY, CDR2 FYNNEI. V was clipped by 0 bases and J by 4 bases, with 9 bases between them. The CDR3 DNA follows: TGTGCCAGCAGTGAAGCGCACGCGGGAGAGACCCAGTACTTC. Translated, it gives CASSEAHAGETQYF.

A few counts support this clone. This chain links TRBV10-2 with TRBJ1-1; TRBD1 is a possible D gene (5 bases). This CDR3 spans 15 amino acids. V lost 6 bases and J 5 bases, leaving 19 bases between the germline ends. Per the germline V gene, CDR1 is WSHSY and CDR2 is SAAADI. The chain's CDR3 is CASRGSGQGWTEAFF. In DNA, the CDR3 is TGCGCCAGCAGGGGATCCGGGCAGGGATGGACTGAAGCTTTCTTT.

This rearrangement joins TRBV2 to TRBJ2-7, with a weak D call TRBD2 (6 bases). Trimming removed 1 base at V and 6 bases at J, with 7 bases between. This CDR3 region has 12 residues. The germline CDR1 and CDR2 sequences are SNHLY and FYNNEI. Here the CDR3 reads CASSEGRGEQYF. CDR3 sequence (DNA): TGTGCCAGCAGTGAAGGGAGGGGCGAGCAGTACTTC.

V gene TRBV7-8 combines with J gene TRBJ1-2; D uncertain. The CDR3 spans 12 residues. CDR1 and CDR2 from the germline V gene are SGHVS and FQNEAQ. The V end was cut by 5 bases, the J end by 3 bases, with 7 bases between. CDR3 DNA: TGTGCCAGCAGCGGAGGAGACTATGGCTACACCTTC. Translation: CASSGGDYGYTF.

The chain combines TRBV5-1 with TRBJ2-3; tentatively, D is TRBD2 (6 bases). The germline V and J ends were trimmed by 0 bases and 3 bases, with 17 bases remaining between them. The CDR3 is 17 residues long. CDR1 and CDR2 from the germline V gene are SGHRS and YFSETQ. CDR3 protein: CASSLAGTSKVTDTQYF. The CDR3 bases are TGCGCCAGCAGCTTGGCCGGGACTTCAAAGGTGACAGATACGCAGTATTTT.

V is TRBV7-9 and J is TRBJ1-1; weak D call: TRBD1 (6 bases). This CDR3 has 17 residues. CDR1 is SEHNR and CDR2 is FQNEAQ in the germline V gene (reference sequence). Trimming shortened V by 6 bases and J by 4 bases, and 24 bases separated the two germline ends. Here the CDR3 DNA reads TGTGCCAGCAGAGATATAGGGGGACCGGGGTATCGCACTGAAGCTTTCTTT. Amino acids: CASRDIGGPGYRTEAFF.

The rearrangement joins TRBV28 to TRBJ1-1; no definite D call. Trimming took 3 bases from V and 0 from J, leaving 8 bases between them. From germline, CDR1 is MDHEN and CDR2 SYDVKM. The CDR3 is 14 residues long. The CDR3 nucleotides read TGTGCCAGCAGTTTTTTCCGGATGAACACTGAAGCTTTCTTT. Protein product: CASSFFRMNTEAFF.

The CDR3 loop is CASSMDSRETQYF. In nucleotides, the CDR3 is TGTGCCAGCAGCATGGACAGTAGGGAGACCCAGTACTTC. The chain couples TRBV5-6 to TRBJ2-5; maybe TRBD1 (6 bases). Trimming left V 4 bases short and J 5 bases short, with 12 bases between. This CDR3 spans 13 amino acids. Germline V CDR1 and CDR2: SGHDT, YYEEEE. Supplemented by reference TRBV5-6 and TRBJ2-5, the full variable domain reads DAGVTQSPTHLIKTRGQQVTLRCSPKSGHDTVSWYQQALGQGPQFIFQYYEEEERQRGNFPDRFSGHQFPNYSSELNVNALLLGDSALYLCASSMDSRETQYFGPGTRLLVL.

V gene TRBV6-5 combines with J gene TRBJ2-7; weak D call: TRBD1 (7 bases). Trimming took 0 bases from V and 0 from J, leaving 12 bases between them. Germline loops: CDR1 MNHEY, CDR2 SVGAGI. This CDR3 is built from 16 residues. In nucleotides, the CDR3 is TGTGCCAGCAGTTACTCCGGGGGACAGAACTCCTACGAGCAGTACTTC. Translated: CASSYSGGQNSYEQYF.

V and J are TRBV29-1 and TRBJ2-3; the D gene could be TRBD1 or TRBD2 (6 bases each). Germline V gives CDR1 SQVTM, CDR2 ANQGSEA. The CDR3 runs to 16 residues. V lost 6 bases to trimming and J lost 4 bases, with 23 bases between them. CDR3 in amino acids: CSVVGGHRIPPDTQYF. CDR3 DNA sequence: TGCAGCGTCGTGGGGGGACACAGGATTCCCCCAGATACGCAGTATTTT.

The rearrangement uses TRBV18 and TRBJ2-3, with a possible D match to TRBD2 (5 bases). The CDR3 runs 15 residues. Trimming took off 4 bases at V and 2 bases at J, with 13 bases between the two ends. Germline V gives CDR1 KGHSH, CDR2 LQKENI. The CDR3 here is CASSQGLDLTDTQYF. The CDR3 region has the DNA TGTGCCAGCTCACAAGGACTGGATCTCACAGATACGCAGTATTTT.